The 26 T cell receptor beta chains below were found in one sample sequenced in a study of T cell responses to AZD1222 COVID-19 vaccine. The repertoire was sequenced with immunoSEQ multiplex PCR; TCRdb's copy has only in-frame clones and lacks some. The table lists some 84,000 clones, just over 85% of them singletons. This specimen consisted of peripheral blood, obtained on day 0 of AZD1222 vaccination. The receptor source for this set is an adult in good health.

The chain couples TRBV28 to TRBJ2-7; D may be TRBD1 (6 bases). Trimming cost V 7 bases and J 6 bases, with 16 bases left between them. CDR1 and CDR2 from the germline V gene are MDHEN and SYDVKM. The CDR3 length is 13 residues. CDR3 sequence reads: CASTNLQGSEQYF. CDR3 nucleotides: TGTGCCAGCACCAACCTACAGGGTAGCGAGCAGTACTTC. Filled out from reference TRBV28 and TRBJ2-7, the complete variable domain reads DVKVTQSSRYLVKRTGEKVFLECVQDMDHENMFWYRQDPGLGLRLIYFSYDVKMKEKGDIPEGYSVSREKKERFSLILESASTNQTSMYLCASTNLQGSEQYFGPGTRLTVT.

The CDR3 is CASSSRVAGNTDTQYF. The CDR3 DNA follows: TGTGCCAGCAGCTCCCGAGTAGCGGGAAACACAGATACGCAGTATTTT. The genes are TRBV7-2 and TRBJ2-3, with 8 bases fitting TRBD2. V shed 4 bases and J 2 bases; nucleotides not matched to a gene: 8. From germline, CDR1 is SGHTA and CDR2 FQGNSA. This CDR3 region has 16 residues.

The V call is TRBV2, the J call TRBJ1-6, with D unresolved. Trimming took 7 bases from V and 4 from J, leaving 8 bases between them. The germline gives CDR1 SNHLY, CDR2 FYNNEI. The CDR3 loop spans 13 amino acids. The CDR3 DNA follows: TGTGCCAGCAATGGCGGGTATAATTCACCCCTCCACTTT. This encodes CASNGGYNSPLHF.

This rearrangement joins TRBV6-5 to TRBJ1-4; 7 positions agree with TRBD1. The CDR3 spans 16 residues. CDR1 and CDR2 from the germline V gene are MNHEY and SVGAGI. The trim removed 4 bases at V and 10 bases at J, leaving 15 bases unmatched. The CDR3 spells CASSSDSGTVGSKLFF. CDR3 DNA sequence: TGTGCCAGCAGTTCAGATTCCGGGACAGTAGGATCAAAACTGTTTTTT.

The chain joins TRBV7-3 to TRBJ2-5; TRBD2 might be the D (5 bases). The germline V gene has CDR1 SGHTA and CDR2 FQGTGA. V was trimmed by 1 base and J by 7 bases, leaving 7 bases between them. The CDR3 spans 12 residues. The CDR3: CASSLIGGTQYF. The CDR3 DNA sequence: TGTGCCAGCAGCTTAATCGGAGGGACCCAGTACTTC. Supplemented by reference TRBV7-3 and TRBJ2-5, the full variable domain reads GAGVSQTPSNKVTEKGKYVELRCDPISGHTALYWYRQSLGQGPEFLIYFQGTGAADDSGLPNDRFFAVRPEGSVSTLKIQRTERGDSAVYLCASSLIGGTQYFGPGTRLLVL.

This chain links TRBV28 with TRBJ2-1; 13 bases are shared with TRBD2. This CDR3 contains 15 residues. V trimming: 6 bases; J trimming: 8 bases; junction bases outside the gene matches: 7. The germline gives CDR1 MDHEN, CDR2 SYDVKM. This chain's CDR3 is CASSPTSGRVYEQFF. The CDR3, as DNA: TGTGCCAGCAGCCCTACTAGCGGGAGGGTATATGAGCAGTTCTTC.

The J gene is TRBJ2-2, the V gene TRBV28; D is ambiguous. The V gene's germline CDR1 is MDHEN and CDR2 SYDVKM. This CDR3 is 15 amino acids long. V was cut by 2 bases and J by 0 bases, with 7 bases left in between. The DNA of the CDR3 is TGTGCCAGCAGTTTACCCCAAACGAACACCGGGGAGCTGTTTTTT. It is translated as CASSLPQTNTGELFF.

The rearrangement links TRBV14 to TRBJ1-3, with TRBD1 matching 8 bases. This CDR3 is 17 amino acids long. J lost 10 bases, V lost 3 bases, and 17 bases had no gene match. Per the germline V gene, CDR1 is SGHDN and CDR2 is FVKESK. For the CDR3, the DNA is TGTGCCAGCAGCCATCGCTCCCACTTAGGACAGGGCCCAACCATATATTTT. Translated: CASSHRSHLGQGPTIYF.

The chain links TRBV29-1 to TRBJ1-1; possibly TRBD1 for D (6 bases). V lost 7 bases and J lost 1, with 22 bases in between. This CDR3 is built from 16 residues. CDR1 and CDR2 from the germline V gene are SQVTM and ANQGSEA. The DNA of the CDR3 is TGCAGCGCGGGAAGGGGGGGCCGCCCGGGGAACACTGAAGCTTTCTTT. Its protein product is CSAGRGGRPGNTEAFF.

The chain combines TRBV5-1 with TRBJ1-6, with D possibly matching TRBD1 (5 bases). V gave up 0 bases and J gave up 8 bases, with 12 bases separating them. The CDR3 runs 15 residues. Germline V gene lookup returns CDR1 SGHRS and CDR2 YFSETQ. CDR3 amino acids: CASSLDGTYDSPLHF. CDR3 nucleotide sequence: TGCGCCAGCAGCTTGGACGGGACTTACGATTCACCCCTCCACTTT.

This rearrangement joins TRBV5-1 to TRBJ1-2; 7 positions agree with TRBD1. Germline lookup yields CDR1 SGHRS and CDR2 YFSETQ. The CDR3 covers 15 residues. The junction had 8 bases not matched to a gene; V was cut back by 0 bases and J by 6 bases. In nucleotides, the CDR3 is TGCGCCAGCAGCTTGGTGGCGACAGGGCATCATGGCTACACCTTC. It codes for CASSLVATGHHGYTF. The full variable domain, rest sourced from reference TRBV5-1 and TRBJ1-2, is KAGVTQTPRYLIKTRGQQVTLSCSPISGHRSVSWYQQTPGQGLQFLFEYFSETQRNKGNFPGRFSGRQFSNSRSEMNVSTLELGDSALYLCASSLVATGHHGYTFGSGTRLTVV.

This chain uses TRBV11-2 with TRBJ2-7, with 8 positions matching TRBD2. This CDR3 has 14 amino acids. Germline CDR1 and CDR2: SGHAT and FQNNGV. Trimming took 5 bases from V and 2 from J; bases not matched to a gene: 5. CDR3 sequence reads: CASSPTSGPYEQYF. Written as DNA, the CDR3 is TGTGCCAGCAGCCCAACTAGCGGCCCCTACGAGCAGTACTTC.

This sequence joins TRBV7-9 and TRBJ2-7; no reliable D call. V was clipped by 5 bases and J by 3 bases, with 5 bases between them. The CDR3 has 11 amino acids. CDR1 and CDR2 (germline): SEHNR, FQNEAQ (reference sequence). CDR3 amino acids: CASSLVYEQYF. For the CDR3, the DNA is TGTGCCAGCAGCCTGGTCTACGAGCAGTACTTC. The variable domain in full, with the rest retrieved from reference TRBV7-9 and TRBJ2-7, is DTGVSQNPRHKITKRGQNVTFRCDPISEHNRLYWYRQTLGQGPEFLTYFQNEAQLEKSRLLSDRFSAERPKGSFSTLEIQRTEQGDSAMYLCASSLVYEQYFGPGTRLTVT.

The chain recombines TRBV24-1 with TRBJ2-1, with TRBD2 identical over 10 bases. This CDR3 comprises 13 residues. V lost 8 bases, J lost 9 bases, and 6 bases stayed unmatched. Germline V gives CDR1 KGHDR, CDR2 SFDVKD. DNA of the CDR3: TGTGCCACCAAGCGGGAGGGCCTTGGTGAGCAGTTCTTC. Its protein is CATKREGLGEQFF.

The V and J genes are TRBV28 and TRBJ2-7; D could derive from TRBD1 or TRBD2 (5 bases each). V dropped 6 bases and J dropped 6 bases, with 15 bases sitting between them. Germline CDR1 and CDR2: MDHEN and SYDVKM. The CDR3 covers 13 residues. The CDR3 nucleotides are TGTGCCAGCAGCCTCGGGACCGAACGCGAGCAGTACTTC. It specifies CASSLGTEREQYF.

V usage is TRBV4-2 and J usage is TRBJ2-7; the match to TRBD1 covers 8 bases. This CDR3 is 15 amino acids long. The germline V gene has CDR1 LGHNA and CDR2 YNFKEQ. Trimming removed 5 bases from V and 2 bases from J; junction bases left unmatched: 8. CDR3 DNA: TGTGCCAGCAGCGAAGGGACAGGAGGGACCTACGAGCAGTACTTC. Translating gives CASSEGTGGTYEQYF.

The rearrangement links TRBV6-5 to TRBJ2-7, with 11 nucleotides matching TRBD2. The CDR3 has 14 amino acids. CDR1 and CDR2 (germline): MNHEY, SVGAGI. V lost 6 bases to trimming and J lost 3 bases; unmatched junction nucleotides: 4. CDR3 coding DNA: TGTGCCAGCAGACTAGCGGGAGTTGGCTACGAGCAGTACTTC. Translation: CASRLAGVGYEQYF.

The CDR3 DNA is TGCGCCAGCAGCTTGGAGGACAGGAGGGGCACAGATACGCAGTATTTT. Amino acids: CASSLEDRRGTDTQYF. The rearrangement uses TRBV5-1 and TRBJ2-3; the D gene is possibly TRBD1 (7 bases). Germline CDR1 and CDR2: SGHRS and YFSETQ. The CDR3 runs 16 residues. V was pared by 0 bases and J by 1 base, with 12 bases between.

This clone was counted once. The chain combines TRBV10-3 with TRBJ2-2; TRBD2 matches at 11 bases. The V and J ends lost 3 bases and 1 base, in that order; junction bases with no gene match: 4. The CDR3 loop spans 17 amino acids. Germline V CDR1 and CDR2: ENHRY, SYGVKD. CDR3 coding DNA: TGTGCCATCAGTGATGCTAGCGGGAGGAGGAACACCGGGGAGCTGTTTTTT. Its translation is CAISDASGRRNTGELFF.

Written as DNA, the CDR3 is TGTGCCAGCAGCCCAAGGACAGGGCCAAATCAGCCCCAGCATTTT. Its protein product is CASSPRTGPNQPQHF. This rearrangement joins TRBV7-3 to TRBJ1-5; 8 bases are a match to TRBD1. This CDR3 comprises 15 residues. V trimming: 5 bases; J trimming: 4 bases; junction bases outside the gene matches: 7. Per germline, CDR1 SGHTA and CDR2 FQGTGA.

Only one count was recorded for this clone. This chain connects TRBV5-1 to TRBJ2-7, with 8 bases lining up with TRBD1. J gave up 5 bases and V 5 bases, and 12 bases lay outside the gene matches. The CDR3 is 15 amino acids. Germline V gene lookup returns CDR1 SGHRS and CDR2 YFSETQ. This CDR3 reads CASRLLAQGANEQYF. CDR3 nucleotide sequence: TGCGCCAGCAGGCTCCTCGCGCAGGGGGCTAACGAGCAGTACTTC.

The CDR3 sequence is CASSFGLAGGGTTGELFF. In DNA form, the CDR3 reads TGCGCCAGCAGCTTTGGGCTAGCGGGAGGAGGGACGACCGGGGAGCTGTTTTTT. J is TRBJ2-2 and V is TRBV5-1; TRBD2 matches 11 bases. CDR3 size: 18 residues. The V gene end was trimmed by 2 bases and the J gene end by 5 bases; junction bases not matched to a gene: 11. Per the germline V gene, CDR1 is SGHRS and CDR2 is YFSETQ.

The chain recombines TRBV28 with TRBJ2-1; D tentatively fits TRBD1 or TRBD2 (5 bases each). Trimming shortened V by 5 bases and J by 0 bases, and 8 bases separated the two germline ends. Germline V gene data show CDR1 as MDHEN and CDR2 as SYDVKM. The CDR3 has 14 residues. The CDR3 DNA sequence: TGTGCCAGCAGTCTAGGGACCTCCTACAATGAGCAGTTCTTC. Encoded protein: CASSLGTSYNEQFF.

The chain combines TRBV11-3 with TRBJ2-1, with D uncertain. The CDR3 contains 13 residues. CDR1 and CDR2 from the germline V gene are SGHNT and YENEEA. The ends were cut back, 1 base at V and 5 bases at J, with 6 bases in the middle. The CDR3 is CASSLVGDNEQFF. In DNA, the CDR3 is TGTGCCAGCAGCTTAGTTGGGGACAATGAGCAGTTCTTC. Together with reference TRBV11-3 and TRBJ2-1, the CDR3 gives the full variable domain: EAGVVQSPRYKIIEKKQPVAFWCNPISGHNTLYWYLQNLGQGPELLIRYENEEAVDDSQLPKDRFSAERLKGVDSTLKIQPAELGDSAVYLCASSLVGDNEQFFGPGTRLTVL.

This chain uses TRBV28 with TRBJ2-6, with TRBD1 as a possible D gene (5 bases). Germline CDR1 reads MDHEN; CDR2 reads SYDVKM. This CDR3 contains 14 residues. The ends were cut back, 7 bases at V and 0 bases at J, with 7 bases in the middle. The chain's CDR3 is CASTGRSGANVLTF. CDR3 DNA sequence: TGTGCCAGCACAGGGCGCTCTGGGGCCAACGTCCTGACTTTC.

This chain joins TRBV28 and TRBJ1-2; D is undetermined. From germline, CDR1 is MDHEN and CDR2 SYDVKM. V lost 7 bases, J lost 3 bases, and 6 bases lay in between. The CDR3 loop spans 11 amino acids. CDR3 sequence: CASTSHYGYTF. The DNA for the CDR3 is TGTGCCAGCACCTCTCACTATGGCTACACCTTC.